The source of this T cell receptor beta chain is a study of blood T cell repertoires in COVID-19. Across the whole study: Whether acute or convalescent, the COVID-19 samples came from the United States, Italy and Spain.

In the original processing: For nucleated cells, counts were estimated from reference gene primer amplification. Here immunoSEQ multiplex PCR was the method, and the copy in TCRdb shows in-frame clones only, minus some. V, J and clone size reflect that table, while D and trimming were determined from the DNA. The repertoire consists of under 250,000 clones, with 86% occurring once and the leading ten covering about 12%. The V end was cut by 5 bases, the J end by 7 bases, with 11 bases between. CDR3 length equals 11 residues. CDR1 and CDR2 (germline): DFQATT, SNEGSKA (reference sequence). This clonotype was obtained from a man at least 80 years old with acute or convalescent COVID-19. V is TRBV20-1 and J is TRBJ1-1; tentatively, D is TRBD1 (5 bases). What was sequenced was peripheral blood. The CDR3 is CSAPRGGEAFF. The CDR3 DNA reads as TGCAGTGCTCCAAGGGGAGGTGAAGCTTTCTTT.